A selection of T cell receptor beta chains follows, all from one sample in a study of blood T cell repertoires in COVID-19. Clones were sequenced by immunoSEQ multiplex PCR, and TCRdb holds only the in-frame ones, with some missing. In the table there are approximately 350,000 clones, about 86% of which are singletons. Sequencing was performed on peripheral blood. These receptors all come from a woman aged 55-75 years with COVID-19, enrolled during active disease. Each CDR3 is given with its conserved first and last residue.

V	J	length	CDR3
TRBV5-4	TRBJ1-4	14	CASSLQGSVEKLFF
TRBV6-5	TRBJ1-5	15	CASSYSKGGNQPQHF
TRBV3-1/TRBV3-2	TRBJ2-1	15	CASSLTRDNYNEQFF
TRBV4-3	TRBJ2-7	15	CASSQVPGGAYEQYF
TRBV12-3/TRBV12-4	TRBJ2-3	13	CASAIPGADTQYF
TRBV2	TRBJ2-7	12	CASSDLRYEQYF
TRBV6-1	TRBJ1-5	18	CASSGSDAEPYSNQPQHF
TRBV6-6	TRBJ2-3	17	CASSPLAGQGTLDTQYF
TRBV19	TRBJ2-5	15	CASSIVGGGGETQYF
TRBV6-7	TRBJ1-1	13	CASPNRERSEAFF
TRBV24-1	TRBJ2-3	16	CATSDSRRGGTDTQYF
TRBV11-1	TRBJ2-3	12	CASSPITDTQYF
TRBV7-6	TRBJ2-7	14	CASSSPNYGILQYF
TRBV6-5	TRBJ1-5	15	CASSRSTGGSQPQHF
TRBV2	TRBJ2-5	14	CASSPEAGAETQYF
TRBV7-3	TRBJ1-2	13	CASSPFLNYGYTF
TRBV6-5	TRBJ2-7	13	CASRSGGGYEQYF
TRBV24-1	TRBJ2-2	16	CATSEPGTGETGELFF
TRBV9	TRBJ1-1	14	CASSPGGRNTEAFF
TRBV23-1	TRBJ1-1	17	CASSQSHRGYVDTEAFF
TRBV5-1	TRBJ1-2	14	CASSFLNSNYGYTF
TRBV9	TRBJ1-2	16	CASSVVADMRGHGYTF